Listed here are 9 T cell receptor beta chains from one sample, sequenced in a study of identical twins. A single record per CDR3 protein comes from TCRdb applying MiXCR to the 5' RACE reads. In the table there are about 430,000 distinct CDR3 sequences, around a sixth of which are singletons. The sequenced sample was naive T cells sorted from blood. Receptors were obtained from a man aged 50 to 59 in good health.

This clonotype was detected only a few times. The chain couples TRBV7-2 to TRBJ1-6; D perhaps matches TRBD1 (6 bases). V lost 5 bases to trimming and J lost 9 bases, with 11 bases between them. The CDR3 loop spans 13 amino acids. Germline V CDR1 and CDR2: SGHTA, FQGNSA. This CDR3 is CASSLRDTSPLHF. Here the CDR3 DNA reads TGTGCCAGCAGCCTCCGGGACACTTCACCCCTCCACTTT.

The genes are TRBV4-2 and TRBJ2-2; unclear D gene. Per germline, CDR1 LGHNA and CDR2 YNFKEQ. Trimming cost V 1 base and J 1 base, with 16 bases left between them. The CDR3 is made up of 18 amino acids. The CDR3 is CASSQGWGQHKNTGELFF. As DNA, the CDR3 is TGTGCCAGCAGCCAAGGCTGGGGTCAGCACAAGAACACCGGGGAGCTGTTTTTT.

This clonotype was detected only a few times. The gene calls are TRBV10-3 and TRBJ1-2, with a weak D call TRBD1 (6 bases). The CDR3 spans 14 residues. Per germline, CDR1 ENHRY and CDR2 SYGVKD. The ends were cut back, 6 bases at V and 4 bases at J, with 15 bases in the middle. The CDR3 DNA reads as TGTGCCATCAGGGGCGGGGGGCTTGTCTATGGCTACACCTTC. This gives the protein CAIRGGGLVYGYTF.

This clonotype was seen repeatedly, ten times or more. The chain joins TRBV7-2 to TRBJ2-1, with D possibly being TRBD2 (7 bases). V was cut by 5 bases and J by 4 bases, with 18 bases left in between. CDR1 and CDR2 (germline): SGHTA, FQGNSA. There are 16 residues in the CDR3. The CDR3 protein is CASSRRGGGTYNEQFF. The CDR3, as DNA: TGTGCCAGCAGCCGCCGGGGAGGGGGGACTTACAATGAGCAGTTCTTC.

This clonotype was seen only a few times. This rearrangement joins TRBV14 to TRBJ2-1, with TRBD2 matching 7 bases. Germline values: CDR1 SGHDN, CDR2 FVKESK. Trimming took 6 bases from V and 7 from J; bases not matched to a gene: 15. The CDR3 sequence is 16 residues long. The CDR3 region has the DNA TGTGCCAGCAGTCCCCCGGTACTAGCGCCTTTAAATGAGCAGTTCTTC. This encodes CASSPPVLAPLNEQFF.

In its sample, this clonotype was seen a few times. The junction does not match germline at one end; this may be a read error. This chain uses TRBV29-1 with TRBJ2-3, with D possibly TRBD2 on 6 matching bases. Per germline, CDR1 SQVTM and CDR2 ANQGSEA. The CDR3 has 14 amino acids. CDR3 nucleotides: TGCAGCGTTGTCCCCGTTACTAGCACAGATACGAAGTATTTT. It is translated as CSVVPVTSTDTKYF.

This rearrangement joins TRBV5-1 to TRBJ2-5; D remains ambiguous. There are 13 residues in the CDR3. Germline assignment: CDR1 SGHRS and CDR2 YFSETQ. V dropped 0 bases and J dropped 5 bases, with 8 bases sitting between them. CDR3 loop: CASSLAVTETQYF. The CDR3 region has the DNA TGCGCCAGCAGCTTGGCAGTAACGGAGACCCAGTACTTC.

This clonotype was observed many times. The chain recombines TRBV6-2 or TRBV6-3 with TRBJ2-1, with D possibly TRBD1 on 6 matching bases. The V gene's germline CDR1 is MNHEY and CDR2 SVGEGT. The CDR3 totals 15 residues. V shed 5 bases and J shed 6 bases, with 17 bases lying between them. CDR3 DNA sequence: TGTGCCAGCAGTCGCAGGGGATGGGTGCGCAATGAGCAGTTCTTC. The encoded protein is CASSRRGWVRNEQFF.

This clonotype was seen ten or more times. The genes are TRBV29-1 and TRBJ2-1; D is possibly TRBD2 (5 bases). Per germline, CDR1 SQVTM and CDR2 ANQGSEA. This CDR3 region has 15 residues. Trimming removed 1 base at V and 0 bases at J, with 10 bases between. The CDR3 DNA follows: TGCAGCGTTGAAGCACGGGGAACCTCCTACAATGAGCAGTTCTTC. It codes for CSVEARGTSYNEQFF.